This T cell receptor (beta chain) was sequenced in a study of technical replicates of blood from a few donors. Only in-frame clones appear in the TCRdb table, and some are missing; sequencing was by immunoSEQ multiplex PCR. The table has about 50,000 clones, approximately 95% seen once; the top ten hold about 0.37%. The clonotype was recovered from a human donor in good health. Sequencing was carried out using T cells isolated from PBMCs.

CDR3 DNA: TGTGCCAGCAGCTTATATGGGGGGTCTAACTATGGCTACACCTTC. Its protein is CASSLYGGSNYGYTF. The gene calls are TRBV6-5 and TRBJ1-2; D perhaps matches TRBD1 (5 bases). The V and J ends lost 6 bases and 0 bases respectively, with 14 bases between them. CDR1 and CDR2 from the germline V gene are MNHEY and SVGAGI. This CDR3 spans 15 amino acids.